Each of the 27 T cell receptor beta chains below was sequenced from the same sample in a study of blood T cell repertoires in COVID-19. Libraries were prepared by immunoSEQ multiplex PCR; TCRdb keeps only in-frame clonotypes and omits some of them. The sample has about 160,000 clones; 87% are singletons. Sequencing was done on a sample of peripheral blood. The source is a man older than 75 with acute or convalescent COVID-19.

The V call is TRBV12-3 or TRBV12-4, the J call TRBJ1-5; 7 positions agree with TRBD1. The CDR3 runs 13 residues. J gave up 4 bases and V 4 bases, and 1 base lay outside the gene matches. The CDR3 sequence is CASSWDRNQPQHF. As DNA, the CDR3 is TGTGCCAGCAGTTGGGACAGAAATCAGCCCCAGCATTTT.

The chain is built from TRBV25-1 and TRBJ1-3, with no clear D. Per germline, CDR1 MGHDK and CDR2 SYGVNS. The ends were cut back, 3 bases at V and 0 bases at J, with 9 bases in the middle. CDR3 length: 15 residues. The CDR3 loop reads CASSDPRSSGNTIYF. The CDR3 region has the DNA TGTGCCAGCAGTGATCCCCGGAGCTCTGGAAACACCATATATTTT.

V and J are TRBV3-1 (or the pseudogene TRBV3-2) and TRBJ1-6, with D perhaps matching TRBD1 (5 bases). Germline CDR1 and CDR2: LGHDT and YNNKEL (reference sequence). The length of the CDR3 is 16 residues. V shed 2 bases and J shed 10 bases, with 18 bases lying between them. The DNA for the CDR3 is TGTGCCAGCAGCCAATTGTCGTATAAGGGGAACTCACCCCTCCACTTT. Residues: CASSQLSYKGNSPLHF.

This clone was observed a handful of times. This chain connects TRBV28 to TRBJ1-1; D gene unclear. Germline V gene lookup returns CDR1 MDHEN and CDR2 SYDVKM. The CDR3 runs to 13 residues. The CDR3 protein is CGLTPLKNTEAFF. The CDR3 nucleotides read TGTGGCCTAACGCCCTTAAAGAACACTGAAGCTTTCTTT.

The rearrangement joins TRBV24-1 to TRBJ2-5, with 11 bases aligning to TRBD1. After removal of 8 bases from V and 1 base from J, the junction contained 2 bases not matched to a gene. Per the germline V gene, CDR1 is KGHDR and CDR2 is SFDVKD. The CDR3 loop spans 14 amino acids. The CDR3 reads CATTGTGGQETQYF. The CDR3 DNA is TGTGCCACCACGGGGACAGGGGGCCAAGAGACCCAGTACTTC.

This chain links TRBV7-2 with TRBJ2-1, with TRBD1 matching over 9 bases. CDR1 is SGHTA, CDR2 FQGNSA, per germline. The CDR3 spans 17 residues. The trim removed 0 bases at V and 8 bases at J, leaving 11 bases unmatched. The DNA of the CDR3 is TGTGCCAGCAGCTTAGCGGGACAGGGAAGGTTGTTCGATGAGCAGTTCTTC. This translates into CASSLAGQGRLFDEQFF.

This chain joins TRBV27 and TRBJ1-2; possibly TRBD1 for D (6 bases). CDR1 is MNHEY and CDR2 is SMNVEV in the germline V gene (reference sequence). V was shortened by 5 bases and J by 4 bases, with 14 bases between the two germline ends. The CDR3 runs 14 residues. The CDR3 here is CASSPEGRGYGYTF. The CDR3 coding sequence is TGTGCCAGCAGTCCAGAGGGCAGGGGCTATGGCTACACCTTC.

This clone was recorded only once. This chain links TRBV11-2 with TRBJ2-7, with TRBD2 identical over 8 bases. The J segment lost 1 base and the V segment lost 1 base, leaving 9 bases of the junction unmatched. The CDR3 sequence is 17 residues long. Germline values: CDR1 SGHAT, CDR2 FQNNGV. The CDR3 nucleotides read TGTGCCAGCAGCTTAGTCTTTTCGACTAGCGAGTCCTACGAGCAGTACTTC. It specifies CASSLVFSTSESYEQYF.

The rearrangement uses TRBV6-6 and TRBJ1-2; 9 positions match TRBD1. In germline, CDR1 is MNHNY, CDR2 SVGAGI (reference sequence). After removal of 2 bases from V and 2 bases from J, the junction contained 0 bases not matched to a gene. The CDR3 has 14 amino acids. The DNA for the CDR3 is TGTGCCAGCAGTTACGGGACAGGGAACTATGGCTACACCTTC. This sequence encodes CASSYGTGNYGYTF.

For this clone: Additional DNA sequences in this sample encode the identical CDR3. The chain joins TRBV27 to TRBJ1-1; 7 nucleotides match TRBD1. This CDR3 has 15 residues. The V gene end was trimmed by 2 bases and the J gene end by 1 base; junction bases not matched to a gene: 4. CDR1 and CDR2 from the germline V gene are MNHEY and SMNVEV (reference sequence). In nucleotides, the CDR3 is TGTGCCAGCAGTTTAAGGGGGCCGGAGAACACTGAAGCTTTCTTT. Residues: CASSLRGPENTEAFF.

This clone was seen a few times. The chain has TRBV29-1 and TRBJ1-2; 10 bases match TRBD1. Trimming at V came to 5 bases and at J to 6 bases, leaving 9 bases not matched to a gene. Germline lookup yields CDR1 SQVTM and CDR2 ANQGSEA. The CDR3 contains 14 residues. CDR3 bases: TGCAGCGTTCGGACACCGGGACAGGGGCATGGCTACACCTTC. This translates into CSVRTPGQGHGYTF.

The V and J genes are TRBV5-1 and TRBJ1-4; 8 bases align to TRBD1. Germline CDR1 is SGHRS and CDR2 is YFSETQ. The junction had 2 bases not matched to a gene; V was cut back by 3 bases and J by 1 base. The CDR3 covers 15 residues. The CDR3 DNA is TGCGCCAGCAGCTCCGGACAGGGAACTAATGAAAAACTGTTTTTT. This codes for CASSSGQGTNEKLFF.

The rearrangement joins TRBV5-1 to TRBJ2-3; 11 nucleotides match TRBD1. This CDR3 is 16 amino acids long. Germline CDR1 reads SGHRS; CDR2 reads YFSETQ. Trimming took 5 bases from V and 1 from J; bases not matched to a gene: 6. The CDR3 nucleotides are TGCGCCAGCAGTCCCCCGGGACAGGGGGGCACAGATACGCAGTATTTT. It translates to CASSPPGQGGTDTQYF.

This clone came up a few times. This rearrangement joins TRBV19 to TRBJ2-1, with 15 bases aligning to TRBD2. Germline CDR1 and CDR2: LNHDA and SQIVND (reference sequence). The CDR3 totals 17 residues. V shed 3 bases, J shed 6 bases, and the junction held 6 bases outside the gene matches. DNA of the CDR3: TGTGCCAGTAGTATCGCCCCGGGACTAGCGGGAGGCAATGAGCAGTTCTTC. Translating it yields CASSIAPGLAGGNEQFF.

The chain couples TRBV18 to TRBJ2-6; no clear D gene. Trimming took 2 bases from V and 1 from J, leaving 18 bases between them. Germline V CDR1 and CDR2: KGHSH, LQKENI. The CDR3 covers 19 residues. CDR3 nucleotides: TGTGCCAGCTCACCAAGTTTGCAGTTTTCCCCTTCTGGGGCCAACGTCCTGACTTTC. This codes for CASSPSLQFSPSGANVLTF. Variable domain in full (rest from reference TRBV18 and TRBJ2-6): NAGVMQNPRHLVRRRGQEARLRCSPMKGHSHVYWYRQLPEEGLKFMVYLQKENIIDESGMPKERFSAEFPKEGPSILRIQQVVRGDSAAYFCASSPSLQFSPSGANVLTFGAGSRLTVL.

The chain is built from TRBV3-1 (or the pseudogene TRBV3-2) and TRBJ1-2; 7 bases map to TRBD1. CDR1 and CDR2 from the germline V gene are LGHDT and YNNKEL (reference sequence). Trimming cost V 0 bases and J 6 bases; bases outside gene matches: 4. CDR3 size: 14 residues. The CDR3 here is CASSQDPGGHGYTF. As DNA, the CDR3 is TGTGCCAGCAGCCAAGATCCAGGGGGACATGGCTACACCTTC.

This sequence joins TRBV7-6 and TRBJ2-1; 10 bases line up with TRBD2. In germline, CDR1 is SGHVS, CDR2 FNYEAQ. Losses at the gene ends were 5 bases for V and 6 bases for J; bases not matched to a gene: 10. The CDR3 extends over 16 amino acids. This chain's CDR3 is CASSKVLSGRANEQFF. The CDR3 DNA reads TGTGCCAGCAGCAAAGTCCTGAGCGGGAGGGCCAATGAGCAGTTCTTC. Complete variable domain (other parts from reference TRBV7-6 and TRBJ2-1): GAGVSQSPRYKVTKRGQDVALRCDPISGHVSLYWYRQALGQGPEFLTYFNYEAQQDKSGLPNDRFSAERPEGSISTLTIQRTEQRDSAMYRCASSKVLSGRANEQFFGPGTRLTVL.

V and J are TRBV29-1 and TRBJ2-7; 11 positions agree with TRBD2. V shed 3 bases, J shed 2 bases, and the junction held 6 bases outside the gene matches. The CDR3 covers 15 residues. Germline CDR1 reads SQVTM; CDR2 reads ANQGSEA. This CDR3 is CSVDILAGGAYEQYF. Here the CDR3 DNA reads TGCAGCGTTGATATTCTAGCGGGAGGTGCCTACGAGCAGTACTTC.

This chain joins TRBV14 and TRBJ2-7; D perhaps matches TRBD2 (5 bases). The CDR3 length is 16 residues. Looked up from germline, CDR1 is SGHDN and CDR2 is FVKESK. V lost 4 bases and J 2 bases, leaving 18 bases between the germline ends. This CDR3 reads CASSRKSGSLTYEQYF. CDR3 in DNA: TGTGCCAGCAGCCGAAAAAGCGGCAGCTTGACCTACGAGCAGTACTTC.

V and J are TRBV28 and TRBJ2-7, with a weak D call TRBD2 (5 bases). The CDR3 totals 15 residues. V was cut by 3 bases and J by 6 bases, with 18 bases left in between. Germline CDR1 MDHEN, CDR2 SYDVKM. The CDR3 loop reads CASSFSTPRRSEQYF. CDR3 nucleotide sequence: TGTGCCAGCAGTTTCTCAACGCCCCGGAGGAGCGAGCAGTACTTC.

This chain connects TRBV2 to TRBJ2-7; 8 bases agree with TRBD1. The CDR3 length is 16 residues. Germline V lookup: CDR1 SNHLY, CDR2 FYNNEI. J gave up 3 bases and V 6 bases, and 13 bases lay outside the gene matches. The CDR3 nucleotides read TGTGCCAGCAGAAGAACAGGGGGAGGTGACAACTACGAGCAGTACTTC. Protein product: CASRRTGGGDNYEQYF.

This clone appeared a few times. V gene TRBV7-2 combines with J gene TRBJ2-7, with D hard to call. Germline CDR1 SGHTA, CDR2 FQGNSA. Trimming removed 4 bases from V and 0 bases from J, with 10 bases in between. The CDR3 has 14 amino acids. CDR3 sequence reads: CASSSPSRSYEQYF. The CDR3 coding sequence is TGTGCCAGCAGCTCCCCCTCCCGCTCCTACGAGCAGTACTTC.

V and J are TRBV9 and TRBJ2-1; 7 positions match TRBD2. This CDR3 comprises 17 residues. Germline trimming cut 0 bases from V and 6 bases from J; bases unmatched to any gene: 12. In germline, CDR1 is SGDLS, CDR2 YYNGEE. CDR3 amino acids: CASSVGGSGTMGNEQFF. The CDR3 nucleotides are TGTGCCAGCAGCGTAGGGGGTAGTGGGACTATGGGCAATGAGCAGTTCTTC.

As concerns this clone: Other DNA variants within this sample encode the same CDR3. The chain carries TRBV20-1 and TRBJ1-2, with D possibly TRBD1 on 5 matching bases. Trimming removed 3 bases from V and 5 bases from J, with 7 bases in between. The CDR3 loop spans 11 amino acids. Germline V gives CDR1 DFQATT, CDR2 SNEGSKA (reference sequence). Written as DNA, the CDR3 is TGCAGTGCTAGGACAGATTATGGCTACACCTTC. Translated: CSARTDYGYTF.

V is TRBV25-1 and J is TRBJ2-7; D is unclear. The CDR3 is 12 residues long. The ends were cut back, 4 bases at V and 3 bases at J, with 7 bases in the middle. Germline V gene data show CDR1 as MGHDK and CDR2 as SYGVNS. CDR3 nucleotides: TGTGCCAGCAGTGTTGACAACTACGAGCAGTACTTC. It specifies CASSVDNYEQYF.

In DNA, the CDR3 is TGTGCCAGTAGTATAGCGGCGGGTATCTACTTC. As protein: CASSIAAGIYF. This sequence joins TRBV19 and TRBJ2-4, with D possibly TRBD2 on 5 matching bases. Germline CDR1 reads LNHDA; CDR2 reads SQIVND (reference sequence). V lost 1 base, J lost 16 bases, and 11 bases lay in between. This CDR3 spans 11 amino acids.

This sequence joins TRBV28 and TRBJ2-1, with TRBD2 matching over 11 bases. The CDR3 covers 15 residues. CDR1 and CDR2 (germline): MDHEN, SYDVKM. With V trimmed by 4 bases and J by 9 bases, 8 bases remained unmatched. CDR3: CASSSPRGLAAEQFF. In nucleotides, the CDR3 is TGTGCCAGCAGTTCCCCCCGGGGACTAGCGGCTGAGCAGTTCTTC.